This passage covers 17 T cell receptor beta chains from one sample sequenced in a study of vaccination effects on CD4 cells after COVID-19. Data came from immunoSEQ multiplex PCR; TCRdb stores just in-frame clones and leaves some out. The sample includes around 60,000 clones, less than 80% of them seen just once. Their antigen targets remain unknown. Antigen-specific CD4+ T cells expanded by the ViraFEST assay with viral peptide pools were then sequenced. It was after around 10 days of culture that CD4+ T cells were isolated. The participants, recipients of two vaccine doses, got either BNT162b2 or mRNA-1273. This sample comprised CD4+ T cells from PBMCs cultured with HCoV-229E spike peptides, obtained after COVID-19 vaccination. These receptors were obtained from a human donor who received a COVID-19 vaccine.

This chain connects TRBV7-3 to TRBJ2-1, with D unclear. The CDR3 is 14 amino acids. Trimming removed 0 bases from V and 0 bases from J, with 3 bases in between. Germline CDR1 is SGHTA and CDR2 is FQGTGA. CDR3: CASSLTGSYNEQFF. Written as DNA, the CDR3 is TGTGCCAGCAGCTTAACAGGCTCCTACAATGAGCAGTTCTTC. Variable domain in full (rest from reference TRBV7-3 and TRBJ2-1): GAGVSQTPSNKVTEKGKYVELRCDPISGHTALYWYRQSLGQGPEFLIYFQGTGAADDSGLPNDRFFAVRPEGSVSTLKIQRTERGDSAVYLCASSLTGSYNEQFFGPGTRLTVL.

The gene calls are TRBV18 and TRBJ2-5; the D call may be TRBD1 or TRBD2 (5 bases each). The V gene's germline CDR1 is KGHSH and CDR2 LQKENI. This CDR3 is built from 13 residues. Trimming removed 5 bases at V and 5 bases at J, with 12 bases between. The CDR3 reads CASSFGTGETQYF. In DNA form, the CDR3 reads TGTGCCAGCTCATTCGGGACGGGCGAGACCCAGTACTTC. Complete variable domain (other parts from reference TRBV18 and TRBJ2-5): NAGVMQNPRHLVRRRGQEARLRCSPMKGHSHVYWYRQLPEEGLKFMVYLQKENIIDESGMPKERFSAEFPKEGPSILRIQQVVRGDSAAYFCASSFGTGETQYFGPGTRLLVL.

CDR3 bases: TGCGCCAGCAGATCAACGGGACACTATTCCTACGAGCAGTACGTC. Encoded protein: CASRSTGHYSYEQYV. The rearrangement joins TRBV5-1 to TRBJ2-7, with a possible D match to TRBD1 (6 bases). The CDR3 totals 15 residues. Deletions cut 5 bases from V and 1 base from J, with 16 bases between. Germline assignment: CDR1 SGHRS and CDR2 YFSETQ.

This rearrangement joins TRBV28 to TRBJ1-6; D gene uncertain. The CDR3 spans 13 residues. CDR1 MDHEN and CDR2 SYDVKM come from the germline V gene. The V end was cut by 9 bases, the J end by 6 bases, with 12 bases between. The CDR3 nucleotides are TGTGCCAGTTGGGATCGACTTAATTCACCCCTCCACTTT. It is translated as CASWDRLNSPLHF.

CDR3 amino acids: CSVDHGGAQETQYF. CDR3 nucleotide sequence: TGCAGCGTGGATCACGGGGGGGCCCAAGAGACCCAGTACTTC. The rearrangement uses TRBV29-1 and TRBJ2-5; TRBD2 agrees at 8 bases. Per germline, CDR1 SQVTM and CDR2 ANQGSEA. CDR3 size: 14 residues. J lost 1 base, V lost 6 bases, and 7 bases had no gene match.

This clone was detected a few times. The rearrangement joins TRBV2 to TRBJ2-7; D remains ambiguous. The CDR3 spans 14 residues. Germline CDR1 SNHLY, CDR2 FYNNEI. Trimming cost V 5 bases and J 1 base, with 12 bases left between them. The CDR3 protein is CASSLRRQSYEQYV. CDR3 nucleotide sequence: TGTGCCAGCAGTCTGCGCAGGCAATCCTACGAGCAGTACGTC.

V is TRBV5-1 and J is TRBJ1-4; TRBD1 aligns across 9 bases. The CDR3 has 15 residues. The germline gives CDR1 SGHRS, CDR2 YFSETQ. Trimming at V came to 0 bases and at J to 7 bases, leaving 4 bases not matched to a gene. The CDR3 here is CASSLGTGAGEKLFF. The CDR3 nucleotides read TGCGCCAGCAGCTTGGGGACAGGGGCGGGTGAAAAACTGTTTTTT. The full variable domain, its missing parts supplied by reference TRBV5-1 and TRBJ1-4, is KAGVTQTPRYLIKTRGQQVTLSCSPISGHRSVSWYQQTPGQGLQFLFEYFSETQRNKGNFPGRFSGRQFSNSRSEMNVSTLELGDSALYLCASSLGTGAGEKLFFGSGTQLSVL.

The chain links TRBV7-2 to TRBJ1-4, with 7 bases lining up with TRBD1. CDR3 length: 15 residues. Germline trimming cut 5 bases from V and 3 bases from J; bases unmatched to any gene: 6. Germline V gene lookup returns CDR1 SGHTA and CDR2 FQGNSA. The CDR3 bases are TGTGCCAGCAGCCCTATGGGACAGTCTAATGAAAAACTGTTTTTT. Protein: CASSPMGQSNEKLFF.

The chain has TRBV15 and TRBJ1-4; D remains ambiguous. The CDR3 runs to 13 residues. Between the trimmed V and J ends, which lost 0 bases and 4 bases, there was a span of 3 bases. The germline CDR1 and CDR2 sequences are LNHNV and YYDKDF (reference sequence). CDR3 protein: CATSRDLNEKLFF. CDR3 sequence (DNA): TGTGCCACCAGCAGAGATCTTAATGAAAAACTGTTTTTT. Filled out from reference TRBV15 and TRBJ1-4, the complete variable domain reads DAMVIQNPRYQVTQFGKPVTLSCSQTLNHNVMYWYQQKSSQAPKLLFHYYDKDFNNEADTPDNFQSRRPNTSFCFLDIRSPGLGDTAMYLCATSRDLNEKLFFGSGTQLSVL.

The chain recombines TRBV28 with TRBJ1-6, with D possibly being TRBD1 (5 bases). Germline CDR1 reads MDHEN; CDR2 reads SYDVKM. Trimming left V 7 bases short and J 6 bases short, with 16 bases between. This CDR3 contains 15 residues. The CDR3 region is CASIPGLSPNSPLHF. CDR3 nucleotides: TGTGCCAGCATTCCAGGGCTATCCCCTAATTCACCCCTCCACTTT. Looking up the rest from reference TRBV28 and TRBJ1-6 gives the full variable domain: DVKVTQSSRYLVKRTGEKVFLECVQDMDHENMFWYRQDPGLGLRLIYFSYDVKMKEKGDIPEGYSVSREKKERFSLILESASTNQTSMYLCASIPGLSPNSPLHFGNGTRLTVT.

This chain uses TRBV9 with TRBJ2-3; D call uncertain. V lost 1 base, J lost 1 base, and 13 bases lay in between. The CDR3 has 16 residues. CDR1 and CDR2 from the germline V gene are SGDLS and YYNGEE. The CDR3 is CASSVSLGSGTDTQYF. In DNA, the CDR3 is TGTGCCAGCAGCGTATCCTTAGGGTCGGGCACAGATACGCAGTATTTT.

This sequence joins TRBV6-5 and TRBJ1-5; 7 bases are a match to TRBD1. Germline-derived CDR1 and CDR2 are MNHEY and SVGAGI. CDR3 length: 16 residues. V gave up 0 bases and J gave up 5 bases; unmatched junction bases: 7. CDR3 sequence reads: CASSYSSRGRDQPQHF. The CDR3 DNA sequence: TGTGCCAGCAGTTACTCTTCGAGGGGGCGCGATCAGCCCCAGCATTTT.

This clone turned up a few times. V and J are TRBV6-5 and TRBJ1-2, with 9 bases identical to TRBD1. Germline assignment: CDR1 MNHEY and CDR2 SVGAGI. Trimming took 6 bases from V and 8 from J; bases not matched to a gene: 10. This CDR3 has 14 residues. The CDR3 loop reads CASSLNRGRRGYTF. CDR3 DNA sequence: TGTGCCAGCAGCCTTAACAGGGGGCGGCGGGGCTACACCTTC.

V usage is TRBV9 and J usage is TRBJ2-3; D uncertain. Germline values: CDR1 SGDLS, CDR2 YYNGEE. Deletions cut 1 base from V and 2 bases from J, with 2 bases between. The length of the CDR3 is 12 residues. CDR3 sequence (DNA): TGTGCCAGCAGCGTATCCACAGATACGCAGTATTTT. This codes for CASSVSTDTQYF.

The CDR3 loop reads CASSSTGYSNQPQHF. In DNA form, the CDR3 reads TGTGCCAGTAGTTCCACGGGGTACAGCAATCAGCCCCAGCATTTT. This chain joins TRBV19 and TRBJ1-5, with D hard to call. Germline V gene sequence: CDR1 LNHDA, CDR2 SQIVND (reference sequence). V dropped 5 bases and J dropped 1 base, with 12 bases sitting between them. CDR3 length equals 15 residues.

The genes are TRBV7-9 and TRBJ1-4, with 9 bases aligning to TRBD1. Trimming took 5 bases from V and 7 from J; bases not matched to a gene: 5. The CDR3 has 14 residues. Looked up from germline, CDR1 is SEHNR and CDR2 is FQNEAQ (reference sequence). The CDR3 nucleotides are TGTGCCAGCAGCGCGGGACAGGGAGGTGAAAAACTGTTTTTT. Translation: CASSAGQGGEKLFF.

The chain joins TRBV7-3 to TRBJ2-2; tentative D call: TRBD1 (6 bases). The CDR3 runs to 13 residues. V lost 3 bases and J 8 bases, leaving 10 bases between the germline ends. In germline, CDR1 is SGHTA, CDR2 FQGTGA. CDR3 in DNA: TGTGCCAGCAGCTTTAAAGGACAGGGGGAGCTGTTTTTT. It is translated as CASSFKGQGELFF.